Only one count was recorded for the clone carrying this T cell receptor (beta chain). Its ends do not fully match the called genes, so a read error is possible. Per the authors' pipeline: Amplification of reference gene primers provided the estimated nucleated cell counts. Clones were sequenced by immunoSEQ multiplex PCR, and TCRdb holds only the in-frame ones, with some missing. From that table come the V and J calls and clone size; the DNA was used to work out D and trimming. The sample lists around 76,000 clones, roughly 91% occurring once. This sample was included in a study of blood T cell repertoires in COVID-19. Study as a whole: Some COVID-19 samples were acute and others convalescent; all came from the United States, Italy and Spain. PBMCs, B-cell-depleted T cells, or T cells were the source of the cDNA or gDNA that made up the material.

There are 12 residues in the CDR3. The rearrangement joins TRBV12-3 or TRBV12-4 to TRBJ1-2; D is unresolved. The source of this sequence is a man aged 55 to 70 with acute or convalescent COVID-19. Sequencing input: peripheral blood. CDR3 loop: CASSSTPGYSFF. CDR3 coding DNA: TGTGCCAGCAGTTCTACCCCCGGGTATTCCTTCTTC.